Each of the 23 T cell receptor beta chains below was sequenced from the same sample in a study of T cells in Graves' hyperthyroidism and ophthalmopathy. RNA transcripts yielded amplified TCR beta CDR3 regions. A set of HTBI primers served as the primers for a first-round RT-PCR of the TCR CDR3. TCRdb called the multiplex PCR reads again in MiXCR, with one record for every CDR3 protein. The sample lists 560,000 or so distinct CDR3 sequences, under 60% occurring once. Sequencing was carried out using peripheral blood or thyroid tissue (not recorded which). The source is a woman aged 18-29 years with Graves' hyperthyroidism.

The chain links TRBV19 to TRBJ2-7; 8 positions agree with TRBD2. Trimming took 6 bases from V and 3 from J; bases not matched to a gene: 7. Per germline, CDR1 LNHDA and CDR2 SQIVND (reference sequence). The CDR3 is 14 amino acids. CDR3 sequence reads: CASRQSGSDYEQYF. The CDR3 DNA reads TGTGCCAGTAGGCAGAGCGGGAGTGACTACGAGCAGTACTTC.

The rearrangement uses TRBV20-1 and TRBJ1-1, with 8 bases lining up with TRBD1. Unmatched junction bases numbered 7, after V lost 1 base and J lost 6 bases. Germline CDR1 and CDR2: DFQATT and SNEGSKA (reference sequence). There are 14 residues in the CDR3. Here the CDR3 reads CSARGTAGGSEAFF. In DNA form, the CDR3 reads TGCAGTGCTAGAGGGACGGCAGGGGGCTCTGAAGCTTTCTTT.

This chain links TRBV29-1 with TRBJ2-7; maybe TRBD2 (5 bases). This CDR3 comprises 12 residues. V lost 6 bases, J lost 3 bases, and 12 bases lay in between. Germline loops: CDR1 SQVTM, CDR2 ANQGSEA. The CDR3 is CSVLPGFYEQYF. DNA for the CDR3: TGCAGCGTACTCCCGGGATTCTACGAGCAGTACTTC.

This clonotype was counted a few times. The chain has TRBV15 and TRBJ2-2, with D perhaps assigned TRBD1 or TRBD2 (6 bases each). V lost 3 bases to trimming and J lost 0 bases, with 11 bases between them. The CDR3 totals 16 residues. Per germline, CDR1 LNHNV and CDR2 YYDKDF (reference sequence). As DNA, the CDR3 is TGTGCCACCAGCAGGGGGGGCAGTCCGAACACCGGGGAGCTGTTTTTT. Translation: CATSRGGSPNTGELFF.

This clonotype was seen a handful of times. The rearrangement links TRBV29-1 to TRBJ2-2; a possible D gene is TRBD2 (7 bases). In germline, CDR1 is SQVTM, CDR2 ANQGSEA. The CDR3 covers 17 residues. The V and J ends lost 7 bases and 8 bases respectively, with 29 bases between them. CDR3 DNA sequence: TGCAGCGCAGGACTAGGGGGGGAACTTTCGAATTATGGGGAGCTGTTTTTT. Translating it yields CSAGLGGELSNYGELFF.

In its sample, this clonotype was seen a few times. The chain carries TRBV7-3 and TRBJ1-3; D gene ambiguous. The CDR3 sequence is 15 residues long. From germline, CDR1 is SGHTA and CDR2 FQGTGA. Trimming removed 3 bases at V and 0 bases at J, with 9 bases between. The CDR3 region has the DNA TGTGCCAGCAGCTTTGGGATTAACTCTGGAAACACCATATATTTT. This encodes CASSFGINSGNTIYF.

CDR3 in amino acids: CASSQGGGREQYF. The CDR3 nucleotides are TGTGCCAGCAGTCAAGGAGGGGGGCGCGAGCAGTACTTC. V and J are TRBV7-9 and TRBJ2-7; D could derive from TRBD1 or TRBD2 (6 bases each). From germline, CDR1 is SEHNR and CDR2 FQNEAQ (reference sequence). The ends were cut back, 6 bases at V and 6 bases at J, with 15 bases in the middle. The length of the CDR3 is 13 residues. The entire variable domain, with the rest obtained from reference TRBV7-9 and TRBJ2-7, is as follows: DTGVSQNPRHKITKRGQNVTFRCDPISEHNRLYWYRQTLGQGPEFLTYFQNEAQLEKSRLLSDRFSAERPKGSFSTLEIQRTEQGDSAMYLCASSQGGGREQYFGPGTRLTVT.

The chain recombines TRBV6-6 with TRBJ1-5, with D uncertain. Per the germline V gene, CDR1 is MNHNY and CDR2 is SVGAGI (reference sequence). This CDR3 is built from 13 residues. The V end lost 1 base, the J end lost 2 bases, and 3 bases lay between the germline ends. CDR3 sequence reads: CASSYWGNQPQHF. CDR3 DNA: TGTGCCAGCAGTTACTGGGGCAATCAGCCCCAGCATTTT.

A few counts support this clonotype. Written as DNA, the CDR3 is TGTGCCAGCAGTTTTAACAGGGTCAGCCAAGAGACCCAGTACTTC. Protein sequence: CASSFNRVSQETQYF. The chain carries TRBV2 and TRBJ2-5; a weak D match, TRBD1 (6 bases). V dropped 5 bases and J dropped 1 base, with 14 bases sitting between them. Germline lookup yields CDR1 SNHLY and CDR2 FYNNEI. CDR3 length equals 15 residues.

The sample holds a few counts of this clonotype. The chain couples TRBV9 to TRBJ1-1; TRBD1 aligns across 10 bases. Germline trimming cut 3 bases from V and 5 bases from J; bases unmatched to any gene: 13. The germline V gene encodes CDR1 SGDLS and CDR2 YYNGEE. The CDR3 has 17 amino acids. The CDR3 DNA is TGTGCCAGCAGCGCCCTCCCAGACAGGGGGCTGTTGACTGAAGCTTTCTTT. Encoded protein: CASSALPDRGLLTEAFF.

This chain joins TRBV25-1 and TRBJ1-2, with TRBD1 as a possible D gene (6 bases). Trimming removed 7 bases from V and 3 bases from J, with 18 bases in between. This CDR3 region has 15 residues. Germline loops: CDR1 MGHDK, CDR2 SYGVNS. The CDR3 spells CASTLYGGADYGYTF. For the CDR3, the DNA is TGTGCCAGCACGCTCTATGGGGGGGCAGACTATGGCTACACCTTC.

This rearrangement joins TRBV29-1 to TRBJ1-1; a weak D match, TRBD1 (6 bases). The V gene's germline CDR1 is SQVTM and CDR2 ANQGSEA. This CDR3 has 14 residues. Trimming stripped 7 bases from V and 0 bases from J, with 15 bases between. Here the CDR3 DNA reads TGCAGCGCTAGGGGGTTAGACATGAACACTGAAGCTTTCTTT. Its translation is CSARGLDMNTEAFF.

This clonotype has only a few counts. The chain uses TRBV20-1 and TRBJ2-7, with 10 positions matching TRBD2. The CDR3 extends over 15 amino acids. Germline V CDR1 and CDR2: DFQATT, SNEGSKA (reference sequence). With V trimmed by 1 base and J by 2 bases, 5 bases remained unmatched. The DNA for the CDR3 is TGCAGTGCTAGAGGATCTAGCGGGAGAACCTACGAGCAGTACTTC. It specifies CSARGSSGRTYEQYF.

The gene calls are TRBV7-2 and TRBJ1-4; D unresolved. The V gene lost 5 bases and the J gene lost 2 bases, with 9 bases spanning the gap. This CDR3 contains 14 residues. Germline V CDR1 and CDR2: SGHTA, FQGNSA. CDR3: CASSQDGTNEKLFF. CDR3 nucleotide sequence: TGTGCCAGCAGCCAAGACGGGACTAATGAAAAACTGTTTTTT.

This chain links TRBV7-9 with TRBJ1-1; the D gene is possibly TRBD1 (5 bases). Germline V gene lookup returns CDR1 SEHNR and CDR2 FQNEAQ (reference sequence). The CDR3 is made up of 15 amino acids. V dropped 2 bases and J dropped 3 bases, with 13 bases sitting between them. CDR3 in amino acids: CASSLSGTRDTEAFF. CDR3 coding DNA: TGTGCCAGCAGCTTATCCGGGACTCGGGACACTGAAGCTTTCTTT.

This chain uses TRBV20-1 with TRBJ1-6; 8 nucleotides align to TRBD1. The trim removed 3 bases at V and 7 bases at J, leaving 2 bases unmatched. Germline V gives CDR1 DFQATT, CDR2 SNEGSKA (reference sequence). The CDR3 has 13 residues. CDR3 sequence (DNA): TGCAGTGCTAGGCGACAGGGGAATTCACCCCTCCACTTT. This gives the protein CSARRQGNSPLHF.

The chain couples TRBV7-9 to TRBJ2-5; D is uncertain. CDR1 is SEHNR, CDR2 FQNEAQ, per germline (reference sequence). The CDR3 has 14 amino acids. Trimming stripped 3 bases from V and 4 bases from J, with 12 bases between. The CDR3 nucleotides are TGTGCCAGCAGCTTGGAGTTGGCTCCAGAGACCCAGTACTTC. As protein: CASSLELAPETQYF.

The chain combines TRBV2 with TRBJ2-7; D might be TRBD2 (5 bases). Germline V CDR1 and CDR2: SNHLY, FYNNEI. V was clipped by 8 bases and J by 0 bases, with 20 bases between them. The length of the CDR3 is 16 residues. CDR3 DNA: TGTGCCAGCGGAGGAACTCGGGATAGGACCTCCTACGAGCAGTACTTC. Translated, it gives CASGGTRDRTSYEQYF.

This clonotype has more than one count but fewer than ten. The rearrangement uses TRBV5-1 and TRBJ1-5; no clear D gene. The CDR3 covers 13 residues. Trimming took 5 bases from V and 3 from J, leaving 9 bases between them. Germline V gives CDR1 SGHRS, CDR2 YFSETQ. CDR3: CASRAAYNQPQHF. The CDR3 DNA reads as TGCGCCAGCAGGGCGGCCTACAATCAGCCCCAGCATTTT.

This chain links TRBV20-1 with TRBJ2-7; unclear D gene. The germline V gene encodes CDR1 DFQATT and CDR2 SNEGSKA (reference sequence). The V end was cut by 1 base, the J end by 3 bases, with 10 bases between. The CDR3 length is 13 residues. The DNA for the CDR3 is TGCAGTGCTAGAGTTAGGGTACACTACGAGCAGTACTTC. Amino acid sequence: CSARVRVHYEQYF.

This chain joins TRBV5-1 and TRBJ1-5, with TRBD1 matching 8 bases. The J segment lost 6 bases and the V segment lost 0 bases, leaving 5 bases of the junction unmatched. The CDR3 sequence is 15 residues long. From germline, CDR1 is SGHRS and CDR2 YFSETQ. CDR3 DNA sequence: TGCGCCAGCAGCTTGGGGGGAGGGACAGGTCAGCCCCAGCATTTT. It is translated as CASSLGGGTGQPQHF.

This clonotype was seen only a few times. V is TRBV19 and J is TRBJ1-2; 8 bases are shared with TRBD1. Germline CDR1 reads LNHDA; CDR2 reads SQIVND (reference sequence). The CDR3 consists of 15 residues. V was pared by 9 bases and J by 5 bases, with 14 bases of the junction left unmatched. The CDR3 DNA reads as TGTGCCAGCAGTGAATGGGGGCAGGGGGCTTATGGCTACACCTTC. Translated, it gives CASSEWGQGAYGYTF.

This clonotype was detected ten times or more. The gene calls are TRBV2 and TRBJ1-5, with unresolved D. Per germline, CDR1 SNHLY and CDR2 FYNNEI. The CDR3 spans 13 residues. V gave up 3 bases and J gave up 4 bases, with 7 bases separating them. The CDR3 is CASSDGWNQPQHF. DNA of the CDR3: TGTGCCAGCAGTGATGGGTGGAATCAGCCCCAGCATTTT.